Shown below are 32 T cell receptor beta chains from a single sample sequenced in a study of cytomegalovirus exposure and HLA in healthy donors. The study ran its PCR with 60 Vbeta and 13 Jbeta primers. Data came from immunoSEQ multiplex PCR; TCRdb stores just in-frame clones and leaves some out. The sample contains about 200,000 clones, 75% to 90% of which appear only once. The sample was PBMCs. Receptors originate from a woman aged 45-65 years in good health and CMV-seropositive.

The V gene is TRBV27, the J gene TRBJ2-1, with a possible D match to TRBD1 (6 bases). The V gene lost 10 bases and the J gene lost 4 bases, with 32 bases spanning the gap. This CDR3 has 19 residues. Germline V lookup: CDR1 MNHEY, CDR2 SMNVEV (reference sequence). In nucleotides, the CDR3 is TGTGCCATCTTGCTTTTAGCGCGCACAGGGATAATTACGTACAATGAGCAGTTCTTC. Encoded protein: CAILLLARTGIITYNEQFF.

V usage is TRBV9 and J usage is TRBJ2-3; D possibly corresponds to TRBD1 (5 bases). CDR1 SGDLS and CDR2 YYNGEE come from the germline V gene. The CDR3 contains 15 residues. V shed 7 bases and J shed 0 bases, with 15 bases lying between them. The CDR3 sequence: CASASGADSTDTQYF. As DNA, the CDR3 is TGTGCCAGCGCCTCTGGGGCGGATAGCACAGATACGCAGTATTTT.

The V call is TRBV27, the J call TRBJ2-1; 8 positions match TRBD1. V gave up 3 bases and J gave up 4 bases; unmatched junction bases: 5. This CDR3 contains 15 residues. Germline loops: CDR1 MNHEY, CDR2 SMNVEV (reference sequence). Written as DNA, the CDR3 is TGTGCCAGCAGTTTTCCGGGACAGGTATACAATGAGCAGTTCTTC. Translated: CASSFPGQVYNEQFF.

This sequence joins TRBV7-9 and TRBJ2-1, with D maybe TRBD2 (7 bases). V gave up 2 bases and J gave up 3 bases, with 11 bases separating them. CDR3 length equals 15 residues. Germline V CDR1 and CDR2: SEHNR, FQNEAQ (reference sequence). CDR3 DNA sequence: TGTGCCAGCAGCTTACAGGGAGGGGGCTACAATGAGCAGTTCTTC. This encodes CASSLQGGGYNEQFF. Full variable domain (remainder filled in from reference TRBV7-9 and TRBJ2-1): DTGVSQNPRHKITKRGQNVTFRCDPISEHNRLYWYRQTLGQGPEFLTYFQNEAQLEKSRLLSDRFSAERPKGSFSTLEIQRTEQGDSAMYLCASSLQGGGYNEQFFGPGTRLTVL.

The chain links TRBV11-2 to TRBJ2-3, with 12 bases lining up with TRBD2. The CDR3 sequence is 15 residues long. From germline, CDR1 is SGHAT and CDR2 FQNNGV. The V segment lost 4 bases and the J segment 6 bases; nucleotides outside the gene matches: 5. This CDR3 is CASSWGLAGRDTQYF. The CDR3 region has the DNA TGTGCCAGCAGCTGGGGACTAGCGGGTAGGGATACGCAGTATTTT.

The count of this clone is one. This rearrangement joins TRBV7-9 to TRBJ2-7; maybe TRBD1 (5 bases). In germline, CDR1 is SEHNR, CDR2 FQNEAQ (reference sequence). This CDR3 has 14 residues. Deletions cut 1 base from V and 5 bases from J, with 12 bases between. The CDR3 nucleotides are TGTGCCAGCAGCTTAGGACAGAACAACGACGAGCAGTACTTC. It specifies CASSLGQNNDEQYF.

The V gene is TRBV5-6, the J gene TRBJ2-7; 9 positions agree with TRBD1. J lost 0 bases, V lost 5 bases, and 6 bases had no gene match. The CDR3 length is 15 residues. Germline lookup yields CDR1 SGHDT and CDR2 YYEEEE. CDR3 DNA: TGTGCCAGCAGTGCCGGGACAGGGATCTCCTACGAGCAGTACTTC. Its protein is CASSAGTGISYEQYF.

CDR3 residues: CASTYRDEQYF. As DNA, the CDR3 is TGTGCCAGTACCTACAGGGACGAGCAGTACTTC. The rearrangement uses TRBV6-6 and TRBJ2-7; D might be TRBD1 (6 bases). The CDR3 covers 11 residues. CDR1 MNHNY and CDR2 SVGAGI come from the germline V gene (reference sequence). Trimming stripped 9 bases from V and 5 bases from J, with 11 bases between.

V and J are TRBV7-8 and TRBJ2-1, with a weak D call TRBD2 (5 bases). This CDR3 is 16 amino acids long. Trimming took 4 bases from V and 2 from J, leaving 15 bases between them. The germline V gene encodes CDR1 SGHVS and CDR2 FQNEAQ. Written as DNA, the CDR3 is TGTGCCAGCAGCTCACAGAGCGGTTATCCCTACAATGAGCAGTTCTTC. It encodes CASSSQSGYPYNEQFF.

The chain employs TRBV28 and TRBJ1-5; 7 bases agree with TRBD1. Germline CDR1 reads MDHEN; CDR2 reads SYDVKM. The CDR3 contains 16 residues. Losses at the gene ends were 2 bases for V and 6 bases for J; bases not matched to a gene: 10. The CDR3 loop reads CASSLVRQGGGQPQHF. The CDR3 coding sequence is TGTGCCAGCAGTTTAGTTCGTCAGGGGGGCGGTCAGCCCCAGCATTTT.

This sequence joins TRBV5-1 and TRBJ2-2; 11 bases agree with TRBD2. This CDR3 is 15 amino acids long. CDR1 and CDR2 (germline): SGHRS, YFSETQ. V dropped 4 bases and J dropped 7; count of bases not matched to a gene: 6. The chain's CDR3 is CASSILAGADGELFF. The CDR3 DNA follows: TGCGCCAGCAGCATACTAGCGGGAGCGGACGGGGAGCTGTTTTTT.

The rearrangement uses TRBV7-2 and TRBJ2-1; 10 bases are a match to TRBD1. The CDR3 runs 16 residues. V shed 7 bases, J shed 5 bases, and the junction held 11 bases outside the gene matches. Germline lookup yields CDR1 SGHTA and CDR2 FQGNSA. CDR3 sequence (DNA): TGTGCCAGCACCCTACGGGCCGGACAGGGGGACAATGAGCAGTTCTTC. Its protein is CASTLRAGQGDNEQFF.

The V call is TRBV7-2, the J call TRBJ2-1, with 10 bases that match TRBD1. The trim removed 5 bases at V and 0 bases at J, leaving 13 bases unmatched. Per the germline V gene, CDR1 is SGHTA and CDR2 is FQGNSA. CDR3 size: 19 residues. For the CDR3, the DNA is TGTGCCAGCAGCCGGACCGGGACAGGGGTTGTTATCTCCTACAATGAGCAGTTCTTC. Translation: CASSRTGTGVVISYNEQFF.

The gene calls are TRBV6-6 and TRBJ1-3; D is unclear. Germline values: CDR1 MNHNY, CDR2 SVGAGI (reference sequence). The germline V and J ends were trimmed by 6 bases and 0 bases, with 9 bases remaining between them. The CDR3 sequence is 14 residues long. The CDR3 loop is CASRHPSSGNTIYF. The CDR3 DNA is TGTGCCAGCAGACACCCTTCCTCTGGAAACACCATATATTTT.

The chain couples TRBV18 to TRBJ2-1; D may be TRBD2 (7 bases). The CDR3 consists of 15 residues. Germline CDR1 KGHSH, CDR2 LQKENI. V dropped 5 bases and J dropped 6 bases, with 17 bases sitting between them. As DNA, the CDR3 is TGTGCCAGCTCATTTCAGGGGAGGGAAGGCAATGAGCAGTTCTTC. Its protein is CASSFQGREGNEQFF.

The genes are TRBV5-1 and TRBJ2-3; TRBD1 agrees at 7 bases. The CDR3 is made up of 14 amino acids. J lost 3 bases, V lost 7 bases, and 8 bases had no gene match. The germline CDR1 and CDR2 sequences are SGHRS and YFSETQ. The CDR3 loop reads CASGVAGGTDTQYF. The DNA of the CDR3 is TGCGCCAGCGGAGTGGCAGGGGGAACAGATACGCAGTATTTT.

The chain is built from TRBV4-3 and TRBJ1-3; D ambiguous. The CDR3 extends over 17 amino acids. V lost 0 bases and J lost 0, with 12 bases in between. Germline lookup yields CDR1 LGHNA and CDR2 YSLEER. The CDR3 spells CASSQDNSPLSGNTIYF. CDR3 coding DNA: TGCGCCAGCAGCCAAGATAATAGCCCTCTCTCTGGAAACACCATATATTTT.

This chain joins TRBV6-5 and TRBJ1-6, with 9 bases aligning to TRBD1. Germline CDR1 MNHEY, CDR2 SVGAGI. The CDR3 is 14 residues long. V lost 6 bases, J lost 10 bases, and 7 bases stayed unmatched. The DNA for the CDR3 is TGTGCCAGCAGGCCGGGACAGGGTGCATCACCCCTCCACTTT. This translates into CASRPGQGASPLHF.

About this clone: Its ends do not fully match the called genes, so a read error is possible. The CDR3 sequence is CASSPGLENSQYF. DNA of the CDR3: TGTGCCAGCAGCCCGGGACTTGAGAACAGTCAGTACTTC. This chain links TRBV5-4 with TRBJ2-4; possibly TRBD2 for D (6 bases). Germline V CDR1 and CDR2: SGHNT, YYREEE (reference sequence). This CDR3 is 13 amino acids long.

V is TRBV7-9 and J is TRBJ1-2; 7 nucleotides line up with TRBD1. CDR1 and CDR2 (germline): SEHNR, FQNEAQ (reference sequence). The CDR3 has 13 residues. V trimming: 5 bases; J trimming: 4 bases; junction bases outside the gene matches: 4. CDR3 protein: CASSRGTVYGYTF. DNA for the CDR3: TGTGCCAGCAGCCGCGGGACAGTCTATGGCTACACCTTC.

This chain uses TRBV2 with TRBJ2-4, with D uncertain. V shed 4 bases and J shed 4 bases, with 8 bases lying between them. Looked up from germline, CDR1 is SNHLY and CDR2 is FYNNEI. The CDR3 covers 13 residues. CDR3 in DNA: TGTGCCAGCAGTGCCCAGGCTAAAAACATTCAGTACTTC. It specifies CASSAQAKNIQYF.

CDR3 sequence: CASSFLSRGNEQYF. The CDR3, as DNA: TGTGCCAGCAGCTTTCTTTCCAGGGGGAACGAGCAGTACTTC. The chain combines TRBV7-9 with TRBJ2-7; 7 positions agree with TRBD1. This CDR3 contains 14 residues. J lost 5 bases, V lost 3 bases, and 7 bases had no gene match. Per germline, CDR1 SEHNR and CDR2 FQNEAQ (reference sequence).

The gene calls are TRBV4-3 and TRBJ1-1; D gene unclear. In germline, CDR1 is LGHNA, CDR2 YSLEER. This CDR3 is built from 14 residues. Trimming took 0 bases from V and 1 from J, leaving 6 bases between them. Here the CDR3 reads CASSQDYGNTEAFF. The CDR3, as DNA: TGCGCCAGCAGCCAAGACTATGGGAACACTGAAGCTTTCTTT.

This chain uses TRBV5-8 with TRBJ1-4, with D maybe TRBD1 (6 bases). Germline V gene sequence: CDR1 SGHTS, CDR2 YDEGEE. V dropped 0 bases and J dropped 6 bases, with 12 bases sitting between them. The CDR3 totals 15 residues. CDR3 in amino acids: CASSLEIGGDEKLFF. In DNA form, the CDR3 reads TGTGCCAGCAGCTTGGAGATAGGGGGGGATGAAAAACTGTTTTTT.

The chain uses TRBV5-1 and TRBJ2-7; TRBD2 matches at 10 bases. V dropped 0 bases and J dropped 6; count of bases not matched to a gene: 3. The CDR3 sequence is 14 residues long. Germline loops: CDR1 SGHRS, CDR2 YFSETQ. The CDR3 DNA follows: TGCGCCAGCAGCTTGGCTCTAGCGGGAGCCGAGCAGTACTTC. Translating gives CASSLALAGAEQYF.

CDR3 DNA: TGTGCCAGCAGCTTAGCGGCCTCAGATACGCAGTATTTT. It encodes CASSLAASDTQYF. The genes are TRBV7-9 and TRBJ2-3, with D hard to call. Per the germline V gene, CDR1 is SEHNR and CDR2 is FQNEAQ (reference sequence). The CDR3 loop spans 13 amino acids. V shed 0 bases and J shed 4 bases, with 5 bases lying between them.

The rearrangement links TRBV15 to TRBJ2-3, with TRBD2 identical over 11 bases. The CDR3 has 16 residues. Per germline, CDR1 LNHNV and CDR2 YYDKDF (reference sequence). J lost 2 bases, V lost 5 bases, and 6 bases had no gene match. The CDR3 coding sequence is TGTGCCACCAGCTCCTTAGCGGGGGGGATCACAGATACGCAGTATTTT. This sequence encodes CATSSLAGGITDTQYF.

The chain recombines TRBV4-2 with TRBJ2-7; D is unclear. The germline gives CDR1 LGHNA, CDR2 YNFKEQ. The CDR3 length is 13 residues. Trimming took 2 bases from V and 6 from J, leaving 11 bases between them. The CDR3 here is CASSQSSLIEQYF. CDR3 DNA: TGTGCCAGCAGCCAATCCTCGTTAATCGAGCAGTACTTC.

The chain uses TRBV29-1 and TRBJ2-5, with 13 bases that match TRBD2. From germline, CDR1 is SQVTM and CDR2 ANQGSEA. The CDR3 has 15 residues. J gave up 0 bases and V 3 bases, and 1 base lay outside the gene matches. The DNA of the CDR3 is TGCAGCGTTGAGGGGACTAGCGGGAACCAAGAGACCCAGTACTTC. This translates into CSVEGTSGNQETQYF.

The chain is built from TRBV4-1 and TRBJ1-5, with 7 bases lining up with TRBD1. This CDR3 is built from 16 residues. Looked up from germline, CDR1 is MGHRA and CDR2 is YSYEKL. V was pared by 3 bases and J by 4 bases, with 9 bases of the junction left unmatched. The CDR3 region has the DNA TGCGCCAGCAGCCATGCCGGGACAGTGGCGAATCAGCCCCAGCATTTT. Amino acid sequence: CASSHAGTVANQPQHF.

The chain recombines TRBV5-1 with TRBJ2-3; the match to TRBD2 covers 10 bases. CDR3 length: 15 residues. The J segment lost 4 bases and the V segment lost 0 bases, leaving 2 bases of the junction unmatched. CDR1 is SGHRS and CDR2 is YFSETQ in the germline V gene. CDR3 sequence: CASSLASGSPDTQYF. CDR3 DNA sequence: TGCGCCAGCAGCTTGGCTAGCGGGAGCCCAGATACGCAGTATTTT.

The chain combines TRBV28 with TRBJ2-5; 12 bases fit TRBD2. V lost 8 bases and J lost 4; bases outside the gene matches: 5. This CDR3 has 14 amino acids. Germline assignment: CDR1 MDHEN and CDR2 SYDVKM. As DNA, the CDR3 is TGTGCCAGCCGACTAGCGGGAGAGGGAGAGACCCAGTACTTC. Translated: CASRLAGEGETQYF.